This TCR beta chain emerged from a study of cytomegalovirus exposure and HLA in healthy donors. General study findings and limits: In an earlier analysis, in several hundred donors, most V segments appeared productive either ~90% or ~30% of the time.

60 Vbeta and 13 Jbeta primers were used in PCR. TCRdb keeps only in-frame clones here, not all; method: immunoSEQ multiplex PCR. Here the sample spans over 95,000 clones, 75% to 80% being singletons. On this clone: The antigen is undetermined.

The sample comprised PBMCs. The receptor was isolated from a female donor in good health and CMV-seronegative.

The CDR3 protein is CASSPRQGPDTQYF. CDR3 coding DNA: TGTGCCAGCAGCCCGCGACAGGGCCCAGATACGCAGTATTTT. This chain links TRBV21-1 with TRBJ2-3; TRBD1 is the table's D call and was not checked against the DNA. TRBV21-1 is a recognized pseudogene. This CDR3 has 14 amino acids.